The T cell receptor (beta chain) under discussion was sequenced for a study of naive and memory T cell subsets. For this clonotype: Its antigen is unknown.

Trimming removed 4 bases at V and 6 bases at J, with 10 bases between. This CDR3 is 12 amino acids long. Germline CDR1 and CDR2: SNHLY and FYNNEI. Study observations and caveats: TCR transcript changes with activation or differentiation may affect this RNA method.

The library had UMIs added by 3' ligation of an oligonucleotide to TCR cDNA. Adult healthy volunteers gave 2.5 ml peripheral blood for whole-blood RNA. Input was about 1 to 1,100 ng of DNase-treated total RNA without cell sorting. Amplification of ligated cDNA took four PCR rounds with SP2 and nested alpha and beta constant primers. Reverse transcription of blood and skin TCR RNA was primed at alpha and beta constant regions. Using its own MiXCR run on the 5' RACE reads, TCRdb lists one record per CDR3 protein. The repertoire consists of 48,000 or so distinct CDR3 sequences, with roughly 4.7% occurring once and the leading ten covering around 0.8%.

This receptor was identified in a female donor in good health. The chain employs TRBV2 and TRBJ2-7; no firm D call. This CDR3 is CASSVQRLEQYF. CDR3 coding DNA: TGTGCCAGCAGTGTTCAGCGACTCGAGCAGTACTTC.